This T cell receptor beta chain was documented in a study of blood T cell repertoires in COVID-19 (TCRdb year 2020). Study-wide context: Samples from collaborators originated in the United States, Italy and Spain and spanned both the acute and convalescent phases of COVID-19. A freely available public database, intended as a resource for researchers studying the immune response to SARS-CoV-2, is where the repertoires were released. Subjects who had been exposed to COVID-19, were actively infected with it, or had recovered from it provided the deeply sampled blood TCRbeta repertoires that made up the dataset. Where available, HLA class I and class II types were taken from metadata supplied by the sample provider and were not determined by assay-based typing. The samples were drawn from two sources: the first 160 participants of the ongoing ImmuneRACE study, and 1,200 or so subjects contributed by 6 global collaborators. A de-identified subject ID, COVID-19 status, age in years and sex were almost always included in the sample metadata. The material from the prospective study consisted of cDNA or gDNA derived from T cells, B-cell-depleted T cells, or PBMCs. Overall study results and their limits: Clinical and demographic metadata were provided uncurated, with the amount varying by source and participant.

TCRbeta CDR3 regions were amplified from genomic DNA by means of the immunoSEQ Assay, a bias-controlled multiplex PCR. The authors' pipeline ran thus. The number of nucleated cells in each sample was estimated from the amplification of reference gene primers within the assay. Sequence reads were collapsed and filtered to measure the absolute abundance of every unique TCRbeta CDR3 rearrangement. For each sample, productive Simpson clonality was calculated as the square root of Simpson's diversity index over productive rearrangements. As stored in TCRdb, this immuneACCESS dataset retains in-frame rearrangements with V and J assigned. A fraction of the clones does not appear; measured against another copy, unresolved V genes explain less than half of the discrepancy, and the remainder lacks a known reason. The V and J calls and clone size come from that table; D and trimming were worked out from the DNA. Counted in this sample were about 310,000 clones; 85% to 90% of them appeared once. The ten largest clones take up roughly 2.9% of the sample.

Of note for this clone: Its antigen is currently not known. The junction departs from the called germline gene at one end, perhaps through a read error.

The CDR3 sequence holds 15 residues, the cysteine and phenylalanine included. Only CDR3 DNA remains: 45 bases, in frame from the first base. Based on the germline V gene, the CDR1 and CDR2 sequences are MNHEY and SVGAGI. At one collaborating source in Seattle, patients were enrolled during active infection and were followed longitudinally through the course of disease. Whole blood was collected in K2EDTA tubes by collaborating institutions according to the institutions' own protocols. Collaborator samples were shipped for TCRbeta analysis as frozen whole blood, isolated PBMCs, or DNA extracted from either sample type.

The sequenced sample consisted of peripheral blood. The chain couples TRBV6-5 to TRBJ2-2; the junction holds 8 bases that match TRBD2. The clonotype was recovered from a woman aged 25 to 39 with COVID-19, enrolled during active disease. The nucleotide sequence is given as TGTGCCAGCAGGTACTCCCAGCGGGAGACCGGGGAGCTGTTTTTT. It codes for CASRYSQRETGELFF.